The T cell receptor (beta chain) described here comes from a study of shared clonotypes between healthy human individuals. Trimming removed 0 bases at V and 2 bases at J, with 7 bases between. The CDR3 is 14 residues long. Germline V gene lookup returns CDR1 SGHRS and CDR2 YFSETQ. This clone is a singleton in its sample. Its target is unknown. Data came from immunoSEQ multiplex PCR; TCRdb stores just in-frame clones and leaves some out. The sample consists of 2 million to 2.5 million clones, approximately 93% of them appearing once. Study conclusions and caveats: In general, naive subsets displayed greater estimated richness than memory subsets did. Some naive CD4 clonotypes, 4% to 6%, turned up in common across four donors.

Donors comprised healthy HIV-negative adults lacking recent acute infections or vaccinations. Nashville, Tennessee was home to all donors, who were Caucasian adults. J is TRBJ2-3 and V is TRBV5-1; D unresolved. This clonotype originated in a man aged 18 to 30 in good health. Some clones in this sample may be carry-over from other donors' samples. What was sequenced was naive CD4+ T cells from PBMCs. Subset: CD45RA+ positively selected. CDR3 DNA sequence: TGCGCCAGCAGCTTGGTCCTAGACACAGATACGCAGTATTTT. It is translated as CASSLVLDTDTQYF.